These 14 T cell receptor beta chains originate from one sample sequenced in a study of T cell repertoires in cytomegalovirus infection. TCRdb passed the reads through MiXCR, listing each CDR3 protein once. The table has about 360,000 distinct CDR3 sequences, 15% to 20% seen once. The sequencing input was PBMCs. The receptors were sampled from a human donor in good health (CMV status not recorded). Some clones in this sample may be carry-over from other donors' samples.

This clonotype was counted at least ten times. The chain uses TRBV27 and TRBJ2-4; 7 bases are a match to TRBD2. V shed 1 base, J shed 11 bases, and the junction held 5 bases outside the gene matches. Germline lookup yields CDR1 MNHEY and CDR2 SMNVEV (reference sequence). The CDR3 length is 13 residues. Here the CDR3 reads CASSLFRGDLQYF. DNA for the CDR3: TGTGCCAGCAGTTTATTTCGGGGGGACCTTCAGTACTTC.

The genes are TRBV18 and TRBJ2-5; D unresolved. The length of the CDR3 is 14 residues. V was pared by 6 bases and J by 0 bases, with 11 bases between. The germline CDR1 and CDR2 sequences are KGHSH and LQKENI. The CDR3 DNA is TGTGCCAGCTCCTCCAGCCTGTACCAAGAGACCCAGTACTTC. Translation: CASSSSLYQETQYF.

The sample holds a few counts of this clonotype. V gene TRBV7-4 combines with J gene TRBJ2-7, with D perhaps matching TRBD2 (6 bases). Germline lookup yields CDR1 SGHVT and CDR2 SQSDAQ. The CDR3 is 14 amino acids. V lost 5 bases to trimming and J lost 5 bases, with 16 bases between them. CDR3 sequence (DNA): TGTGCCAGCAGCACCGGGACTCCGGCCGACGAGCAGTACTTC. Amino acids: CASSTGTPADEQYF.

There are a few counts of this clonotype. V usage is TRBV20-1 and J usage is TRBJ2-7; 10 bases match TRBD2. Trimming removed 3 bases from V and 3 bases from J; junction bases left unmatched: 11. Germline assignment: CDR1 DFQATT and CDR2 SNEGSKA (reference sequence). The CDR3 has 16 amino acids. CDR3 amino acids: CSASPLAGLKNYEQYF. For the CDR3, the DNA is TGCAGTGCTAGTCCACTAGCGGGACTGAAAAACTACGAGCAGTACTTC.

This chain links TRBV6-1 with TRBJ2-7; D possibly uses TRBD1 or TRBD2 (5 bases each). Germline V gives CDR1 MNHNS, CDR2 SASEGT. CDR3 length: 15 amino acids. Trimming pared 5 bases from V and 7 bases from J, leaving 21 bases between. The CDR3, as DNA: TGTGCCAGCAGTCCCCCCCTGGGGGTAACGGGGGAGCAGTACTTC. It translates to CASSPPLGVTGEQYF.

This chain joins TRBV6-1 and TRBJ1-2; 7 positions match TRBD1. J was trimmed by 8 bases and V by 0 bases; bases with no gene match: 9. The CDR3 is 15 residues long. Germline CDR1 reads MNHNS; CDR2 reads SASEGT. The CDR3 DNA is TGTGCCAGCAGTGAAGCGGAACAGGGGATCGGGGGCTACACCTTC. This encodes CASSEAEQGIGGYTF.

V and J are TRBV20-1 and TRBJ1-2; 7 bases match TRBD1. The germline gives CDR1 DFQATT, CDR2 SNEGSKA (reference sequence). The V segment lost 0 bases and the J segment 4 bases; nucleotides outside the gene matches: 5. The CDR3 contains 14 residues. The CDR3 spells CSARDLRTGYGYTF. The CDR3 nucleotides are TGCAGTGCTAGAGATCTTCGGACAGGCTATGGCTACACCTTC.

J is TRBJ1-1 and V is TRBV28; no definite D call. Trimming cost V 3 bases and J 8 bases, with 10 bases left between them. CDR3 length: 12 amino acids. The V gene's germline CDR1 is MDHEN and CDR2 SYDVKM. CDR3 sequence (DNA): TGTGCCAGCAGTTTGGTGGACTCGGAAGCTTTCTTT. This gives the protein CASSLVDSEAFF.

This clonotype was seen a few times. The rearrangement joins TRBV20-1 to TRBJ2-7, with 7 bases aligning to TRBD1. The CDR3 totals 15 residues. CDR1 and CDR2 from the germline V gene are DFQATT and SNEGSKA (reference sequence). The V and J ends lost 0 bases and 0 bases, in that order; junction bases with no gene match: 5. CDR3 residues: CSARDPGQSSYEQYF. CDR3 nucleotide sequence: TGCAGTGCTAGAGATCCGGGACAGAGCTCCTACGAGCAGTACTTC.

A few counts support this clonotype. CDR3 bases: TGTGCCAGCAGTTCGGGGGTGGGGGGCCGAGCTTTCTTT. This codes for CASSSGVGGRAFF. This chain uses TRBV12-3 or TRBV12-4 with TRBJ1-1, with a weak D call TRBD1 (6 bases). Between the trimmed V and J ends, which lost 4 bases and 10 bases, there was a span of 16 bases. The CDR3 spans 13 residues.

This clonotype was seen repeatedly, ten times or more. The CDR3 region is CASSLSSRGEQPQHF. In DNA form, the CDR3 reads TGTGCCAGCAGCCTCTCGTCCAGGGGTGAGCAGCCCCAGCATTTT. The chain recombines TRBV6-1 with TRBJ1-5, with D possibly being TRBD1 (6 bases). The V and J ends lost 6 bases and 7 bases respectively, with 19 bases between them. CDR1 is MNHNS, CDR2 SASEGT, per germline. This CDR3 is built from 15 residues.

This clonotype showed up just a few times. CDR3 residues: CASKYRDIYEQYF. As DNA, the CDR3 is TGCGCCAGCAAGTACCGGGACATCTACGAGCAGTACTTC. J is TRBJ2-7 and V is TRBV23-1; a possible D gene is TRBD1 (6 bases). TRBV23-1 is treated as an ORF (open reading frame) with a function not yet certain. The germline V and J ends were trimmed by 7 bases and 3 bases, with 13 bases remaining between them. CDR3 size: 13 residues.

This clonotype was recorded at least ten times. This chain joins TRBV7-2 and TRBJ2-1; D possibly uses TRBD1 or TRBD2 (5 bases each). CDR3 size: 15 residues. Germline V gene sequence: CDR1 SGHTA, CDR2 FQGNSA. V was shortened by 3 bases and J by 3 bases, with 12 bases between the two germline ends. The CDR3 DNA reads as TGTGCCAGCAGCTTCCGGGACCCCTTCTACAATGAGCAGTTCTTC. It yields the protein CASSFRDPFYNEQFF.

V is TRBV12-3 or TRBV12-4 and J is TRBJ2-7; D perhaps matches TRBD2 (5 bases). The CDR3 extends over 14 amino acids. Trimming took 6 bases from V and 6 from J, leaving 18 bases between them. The CDR3 nucleotides are TGTGCCAGCAGCGACGACGGAGGCCGCTTCGAGCAGTACTTC. Protein sequence: CASSDDGGRFEQYF.